These 12 T cell receptor beta chains originate from one sample sequenced in a study of CD8 T cells in acute hepatitis C reinfection. Indicated time point: naive CD8 control sorted from an acute-time-point sample. Generated by immunoSEQ multiplex PCR, the TCRdb table keeps only in-frame clones and is missing some. Of about 38,000 clones listed, more than 75% were seen once; the top ten hold roughly 0.51%. The sequenced sample consisted of naive CD8+ T cells from PBMCs. The receptors stem from a man aged 25-45 years with chronic hepatitis C.

This clone was found once. The rearrangement uses TRBV10-2 and TRBJ2-7; D is possibly TRBD2 (6 bases). The CDR3 length is 12 residues. Germline loops: CDR1 WSHSY, CDR2 SAAADI. V was pared by 10 bases and J by 0 bases, with 10 bases between. The CDR3 loop is CATRDFSYEQYF. CDR3 nucleotides: TGCGCCACCCGGGACTTCTCCTACGAGCAGTACTTC.

The chain is built from TRBV7-9 and TRBJ1-4; D is perhaps TRBD1 (6 bases). This CDR3 is 19 amino acids long. V lost 5 bases and J lost 0, with 22 bases in between. CDR1 is SEHNR and CDR2 is FQNEAQ in the germline V gene (reference sequence). The CDR3 is CASSTGQSGMIATNEKLFF. The CDR3 bases are TGTGCCAGCAGCACCGGACAGTCGGGCATGATTGCAACTAATGAAAAACTGTTTTTT.

The chain recombines TRBV29-1 with TRBJ2-2, with unresolved D. This CDR3 spans 15 amino acids. V gave up 2 bases and J gave up 4 bases, with 14 bases separating them. CDR1 SQVTM and CDR2 ANQGSEA come from the germline V gene. The CDR3 loop reads CSVETPAVGTGELFF. The CDR3 bases are TGCAGCGTTGAAACCCCCGCGGTCGGCACCGGGGAGCTGTTTTTT.

This clone has just one count. V and J are TRBV12-5 and TRBJ1-5, with D possibly matching TRBD1 (6 bases). The V end was cut by 7 bases, the J end by 3 bases, with 13 bases between. Germline V gene lookup returns CDR1 LGHNT and CDR2 FRNRAP. This CDR3 comprises 14 residues. As DNA, the CDR3 is TGTGCTAGTGATGACGGACAGTACAATCAGCCCCAGCATTTT. Its translation is CASDDGQYNQPQHF.

V and J are TRBV5-4 and TRBJ1-1, with D possibly TRBD1 on 6 matching bases. The germline V gene encodes CDR1 SGHNT and CDR2 YYREEE (reference sequence). Deletions cut 0 bases from V and 1 base from J, with 13 bases between. The CDR3 covers 16 residues. The CDR3, as DNA: TGTGCCAGCAGCTTGGACAGGGCGGTCGGGAACACTGAAGCTTTCTTT. Its translation is CASSLDRAVGNTEAFF. Combining the CDR3 with reference TRBV5-4 and TRBJ1-1 gives the whole variable domain ETGVTQSPTHLIKTRGQQVTLRCSSQSGHNTVSWYQQALGQGPQFIFQYYREEENGRGNFPPRFSGLQFPNYSSELNVNALELDDSALYLCASSLDRAVGNTEAFFGQGTRLTVV.

V usage is TRBV5-1 and J usage is TRBJ2-2; 13 bases fit TRBD2. The CDR3 is 16 residues long. After removal of 4 bases from V and 4 bases from J, the junction contained 4 bases not matched to a gene. CDR1 and CDR2 from the germline V gene are SGHRS and YFSETQ. The CDR3 nucleotides read TGCGCCAGCAGCATCGGACTAGCGGGAGTCACCGGGGAGCTGTTTTTT. This encodes CASSIGLAGVTGELFF.

This chain connects TRBV11-2 to TRBJ1-1; no clear D gene. This CDR3 spans 15 amino acids. Germline lookup yields CDR1 SGHAT and CDR2 FQNNGV. Trimming took off 0 bases at V and 0 bases at J, with 8 bases between the two ends. The CDR3 DNA follows: TGTGCCAGCAGCTTAGAAGCATCCATGAACACTGAAGCTTTCTTT. It codes for CASSLEASMNTEAFF.

The chain couples TRBV19 to TRBJ2-5; D remains ambiguous. This CDR3 is built from 15 residues. Germline V gene data show CDR1 as LNHDA and CDR2 as SQIVND (reference sequence). Trimming left V 5 bases short and J 5 bases short, with 18 bases between. CDR3 region: CASSPRAANGETQYF. The CDR3 nucleotides are TGTGCCAGTAGTCCTAGAGCCGCTAACGGGGAGACCCAGTACTTC.

This rearrangement joins TRBV27 to TRBJ1-2, with D unclear. Trimming pared 5 bases from V and 4 bases from J, leaving 20 bases between. CDR1 MNHEY and CDR2 SMNVEV come from the germline V gene (reference sequence). The CDR3 length is 16 residues. CDR3 DNA sequence: TGTGCCAGCAGTCACCAATCTACAGAACCTGGCTATGGCTACACCTTC. Translated: CASSHQSTEPGYGYTF.

The chain is built from TRBV30 and TRBJ2-5; 11 bases are a match to TRBD1. This CDR3 region has 11 residues. V gave up 8 bases and J gave up 7 bases; unmatched junction bases: 3. Germline loops: CDR1 GTSNPN, CDR2 SVGIG (reference sequence). DNA for the CDR3: TGTGCCGGGACAGGGGGGGGGACCCAGTACTTC. Its translation: CAGTGGGTQYF.

The gene calls are TRBV6-1 and TRBJ1-1; D gene uncertain. Germline loops: CDR1 MNHNS, CDR2 SASEGT. The CDR3 loop spans 12 amino acids. V was pared by 6 bases and J by 6 bases, with 11 bases between. The chain's CDR3 is CASSPILPEAFF. The CDR3 DNA follows: TGTGCCAGCAGCCCCATCCTACCTGAAGCTTTCTTT.

The table lists this clone with a few counts. The genes are TRBV2 and TRBJ1-2; TRBD1 is a possible D gene (6 bases). CDR3 length equals 14 residues. V dropped 3 bases and J dropped 5 bases, with 13 bases sitting between them. CDR1 SNHLY and CDR2 FYNNEI come from the germline V gene. Here the CDR3 DNA reads TGTGCCAGCAGTGACCACAGGGTTGGGTATGGCTACACCTTC. Translation gives CASSDHRVGYGYTF.